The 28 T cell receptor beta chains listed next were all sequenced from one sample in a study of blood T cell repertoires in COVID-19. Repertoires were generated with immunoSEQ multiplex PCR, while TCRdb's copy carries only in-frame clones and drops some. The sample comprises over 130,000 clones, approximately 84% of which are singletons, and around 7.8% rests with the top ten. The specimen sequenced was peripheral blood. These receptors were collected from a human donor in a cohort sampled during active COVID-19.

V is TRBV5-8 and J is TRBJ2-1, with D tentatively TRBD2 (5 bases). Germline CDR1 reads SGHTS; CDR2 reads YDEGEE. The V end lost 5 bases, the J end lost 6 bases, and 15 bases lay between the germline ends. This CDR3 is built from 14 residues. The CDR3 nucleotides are TGTGCCAGCAGTCGCCCACTAGAGCTCAATGAGCAGTTCTTC. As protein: CASSRPLELNEQFF. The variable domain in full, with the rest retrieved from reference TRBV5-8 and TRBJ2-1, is EAGVTQSPTHLIKTRGQQATLRCSPISGHTSVYWYQQALGLGLQFLLWYDEGEERNRGNFPPRFSGRQFPNYSSELNVNALELEDSALYLCASSRPLELNEQFFGPGTRLTVL.

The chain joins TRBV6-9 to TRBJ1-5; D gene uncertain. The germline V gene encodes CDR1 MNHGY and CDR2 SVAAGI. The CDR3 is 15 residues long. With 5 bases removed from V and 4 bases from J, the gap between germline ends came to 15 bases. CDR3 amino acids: CASSKRATGNQPQHF. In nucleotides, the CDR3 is TGTGCCAGCAGTAAAAGGGCCACGGGAAATCAGCCCCAGCATTTT.

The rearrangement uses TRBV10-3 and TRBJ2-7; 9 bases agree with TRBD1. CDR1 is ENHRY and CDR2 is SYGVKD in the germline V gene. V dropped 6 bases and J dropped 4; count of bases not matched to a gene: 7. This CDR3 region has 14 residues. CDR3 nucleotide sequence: TGTGCCATCAGATCCGGGACAGGGATGTACGAGCAGTACTTC. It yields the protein CAIRSGTGMYEQYF.

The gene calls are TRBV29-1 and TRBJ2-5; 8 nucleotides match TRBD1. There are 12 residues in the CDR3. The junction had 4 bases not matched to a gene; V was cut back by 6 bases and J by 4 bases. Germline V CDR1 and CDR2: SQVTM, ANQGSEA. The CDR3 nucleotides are TGCAGCGTCGGACAGGGAGCAGAGACCCAGTACTTC. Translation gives CSVGQGAETQYF.

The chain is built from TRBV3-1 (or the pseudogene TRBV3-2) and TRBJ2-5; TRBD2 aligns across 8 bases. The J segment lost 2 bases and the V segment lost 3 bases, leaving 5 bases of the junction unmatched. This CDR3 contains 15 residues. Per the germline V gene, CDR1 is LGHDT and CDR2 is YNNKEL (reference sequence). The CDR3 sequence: CASSHSAGVQETQYF. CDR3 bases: TGTGCCAGCAGCCACTCAGCGGGGGTACAAGAGACCCAGTACTTC.

The CDR3 DNA reads TGTGCCAGCAGTGGGGACAGTAAGACTGAAGCTTTCTTT. Its translation: CASSGDSKTEAFF. This chain uses TRBV12-3 or TRBV12-4 with TRBJ1-1; 7 bases match TRBD1. V dropped 5 bases and J dropped 5; count of bases not matched to a gene: 5. This CDR3 is built from 13 residues.

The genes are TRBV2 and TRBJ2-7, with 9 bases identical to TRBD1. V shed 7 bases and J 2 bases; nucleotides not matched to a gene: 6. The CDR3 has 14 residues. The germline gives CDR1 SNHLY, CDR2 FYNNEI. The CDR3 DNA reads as TGTGCCAGCAAGGGACAGGGACGAACCTACGAGCAGTACTTC. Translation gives CASKGQGRTYEQYF.

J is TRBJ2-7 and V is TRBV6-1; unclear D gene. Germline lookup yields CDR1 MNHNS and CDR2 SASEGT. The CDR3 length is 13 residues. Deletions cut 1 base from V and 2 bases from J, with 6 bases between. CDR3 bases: TGTGCCAGCAGTGAAGGGCAGACCTACGAGCAGTACTTC. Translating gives CASSEGQTYEQYF.

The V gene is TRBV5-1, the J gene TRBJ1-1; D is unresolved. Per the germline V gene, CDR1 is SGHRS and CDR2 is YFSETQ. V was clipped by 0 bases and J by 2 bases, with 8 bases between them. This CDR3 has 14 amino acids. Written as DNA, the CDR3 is TGCGCCAGCAGCTTGGTTTCAGGAAACACTGAAGCTTTCTTT. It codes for CASSLVSGNTEAFF.

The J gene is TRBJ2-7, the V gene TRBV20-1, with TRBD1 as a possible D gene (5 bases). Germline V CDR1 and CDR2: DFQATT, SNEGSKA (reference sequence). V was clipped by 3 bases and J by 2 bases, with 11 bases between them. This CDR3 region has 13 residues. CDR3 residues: CSASLTATYEQYF. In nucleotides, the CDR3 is TGCAGTGCTAGTTTGACAGCTACCTACGAGCAGTACTTC.

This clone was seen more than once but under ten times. In DNA, the CDR3 is TGTGCCACCCCTTACACCATCTACTATGGCTACACCTTC. Translation gives CATPYTIYYGYTF. The chain recombines TRBV6-5 with TRBJ1-2; D not certain. Trimming shortened V by 10 bases and J by 3 bases, and 15 bases separated the two germline ends. The germline CDR1 and CDR2 sequences are MNHEY and SVGAGI. This CDR3 comprises 13 residues.

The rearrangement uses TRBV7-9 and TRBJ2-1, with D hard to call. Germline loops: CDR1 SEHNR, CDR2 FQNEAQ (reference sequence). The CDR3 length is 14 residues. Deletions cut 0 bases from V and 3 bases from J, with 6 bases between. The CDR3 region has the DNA TGTGCCAGCAGCTTAGCCAGTATCTACAATGAGCAGTTCTTC. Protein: CASSLASIYNEQFF. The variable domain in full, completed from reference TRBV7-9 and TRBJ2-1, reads DTGVSQNPRHKITKRGQNVTFRCDPISEHNRLYWYRQTLGQGPEFLTYFQNEAQLEKSRLLSDRFSAERPKGSFSTLEIQRTEQGDSAMYLCASSLASIYNEQFFGPGTRLTVL.

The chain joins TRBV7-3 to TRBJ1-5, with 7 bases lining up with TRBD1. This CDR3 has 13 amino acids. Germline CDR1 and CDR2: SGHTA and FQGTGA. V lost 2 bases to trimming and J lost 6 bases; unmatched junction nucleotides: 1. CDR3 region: CASSLDRAQPQHF. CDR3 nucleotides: TGTGCCAGCAGCTTAGACAGGGCTCAGCCCCAGCATTTT.

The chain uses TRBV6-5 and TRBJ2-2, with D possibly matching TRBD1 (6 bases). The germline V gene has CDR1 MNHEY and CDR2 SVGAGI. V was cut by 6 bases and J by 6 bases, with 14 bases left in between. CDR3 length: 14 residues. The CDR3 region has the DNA TGTGCCAGCAGGGTTCAGGGGTCCCCCGGGGAGCTGTTTTTT. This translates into CASRVQGSPGELFF.

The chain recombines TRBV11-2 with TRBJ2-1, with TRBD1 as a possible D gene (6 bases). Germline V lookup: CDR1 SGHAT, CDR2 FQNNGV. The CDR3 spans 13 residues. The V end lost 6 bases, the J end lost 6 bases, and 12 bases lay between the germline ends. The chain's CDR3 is CASSTGPPNEQFF. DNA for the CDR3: TGTGCCAGCAGTACAGGGCCACCCAATGAGCAGTTCTTC.

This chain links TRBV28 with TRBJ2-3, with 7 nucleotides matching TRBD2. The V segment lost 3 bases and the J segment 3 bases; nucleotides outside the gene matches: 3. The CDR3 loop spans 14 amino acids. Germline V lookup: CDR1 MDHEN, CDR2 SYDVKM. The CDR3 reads CASSLGGRTDTQYF. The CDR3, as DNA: TGTGCCAGCAGTTTGGGGGGGAGGACAGATACGCAGTATTTT.

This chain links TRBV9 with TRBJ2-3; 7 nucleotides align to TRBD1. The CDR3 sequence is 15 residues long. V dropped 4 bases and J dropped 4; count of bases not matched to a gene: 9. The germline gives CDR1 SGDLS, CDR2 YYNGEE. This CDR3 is CASSPRGLGSDTQYF. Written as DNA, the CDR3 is TGTGCCAGCAGCCCTAGGGGGCTAGGATCAGATACGCAGTATTTT.

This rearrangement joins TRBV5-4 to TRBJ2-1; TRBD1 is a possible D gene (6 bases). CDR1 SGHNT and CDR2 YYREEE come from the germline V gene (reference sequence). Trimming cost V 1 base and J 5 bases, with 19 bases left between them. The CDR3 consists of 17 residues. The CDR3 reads CASSLKKLETGHNEQFF. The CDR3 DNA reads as TGTGCCAGCAGCTTGAAAAAACTGGAGACAGGACACAATGAGCAGTTCTTC.

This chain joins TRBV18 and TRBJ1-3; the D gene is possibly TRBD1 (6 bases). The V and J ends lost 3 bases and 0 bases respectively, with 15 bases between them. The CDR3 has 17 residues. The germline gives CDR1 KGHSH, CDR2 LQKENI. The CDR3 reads CASSPLDSAYSGNTIYF. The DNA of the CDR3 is TGTGCCAGCTCACCCCTGGACAGCGCTTACTCTGGAAACACCATATATTTT.

For the CDR3, the DNA is TGCGCCAGCAGCTTGGATCAGTACACAGATACGCAGTATTTT. Translated, it gives CASSLDQYTDTQYF. The V and J genes are TRBV5-1 and TRBJ2-3; the D is unclear. CDR3 size: 14 residues. The germline V gene has CDR1 SGHRS and CDR2 YFSETQ. V was pared by 0 bases and J by 2 bases, with 7 bases between.

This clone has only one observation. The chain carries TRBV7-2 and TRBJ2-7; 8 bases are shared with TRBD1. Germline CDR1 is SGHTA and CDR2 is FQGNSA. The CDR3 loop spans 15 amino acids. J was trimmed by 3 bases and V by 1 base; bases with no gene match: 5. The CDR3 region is CASSLEPGGLYEQYF. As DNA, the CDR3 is TGTGCCAGCAGCTTAGAGCCAGGGGGCCTCTACGAGCAGTACTTC. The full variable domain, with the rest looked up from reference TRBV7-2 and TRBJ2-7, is GAGVSQSPSNKVTEKGKDVELRCDPISGHTALYWYRQSLGQGLEFLIYFQGNSAPDKSGLPSDRFSAERTGGSVSTLTIQRTQQEDSAVYLCASSLEPGGLYEQYFGPGTRLTVT.

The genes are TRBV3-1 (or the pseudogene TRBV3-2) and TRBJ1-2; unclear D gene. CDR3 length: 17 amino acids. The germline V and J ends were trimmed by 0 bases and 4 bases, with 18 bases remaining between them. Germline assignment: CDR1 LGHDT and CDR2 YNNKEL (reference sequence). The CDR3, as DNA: TGTGCCAGCAGCCAAGATTCCCGGGGTCGGGTAGGCTATGGCTACACCTTC. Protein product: CASSQDSRGRVGYGYTF.

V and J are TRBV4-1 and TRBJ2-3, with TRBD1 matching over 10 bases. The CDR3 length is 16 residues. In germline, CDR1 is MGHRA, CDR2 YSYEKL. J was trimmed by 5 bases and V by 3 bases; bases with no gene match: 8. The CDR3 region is CASSHTPGQGRDTQYF. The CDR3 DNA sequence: TGCGCCAGCAGCCACACACCGGGACAGGGGAGAGATACGCAGTATTTT.

The CDR3 nucleotides read TGTGCTAGTGGTTTGGTAGGAGGGGGGGGCGAGCAGTACTTC. It is translated as CASGLVGGGGEQYF. The chain uses TRBV12-5 and TRBJ2-7, with D possibly matching TRBD2 (7 bases). The CDR3 consists of 14 residues. Germline assignment: CDR1 LGHNT and CDR2 FRNRAP. V lost 0 bases and J lost 6, with 12 bases in between.

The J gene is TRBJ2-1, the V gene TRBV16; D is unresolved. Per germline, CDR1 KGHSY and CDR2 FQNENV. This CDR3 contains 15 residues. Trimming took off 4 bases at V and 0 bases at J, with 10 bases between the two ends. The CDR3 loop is CASSRSLSSYNEQFF. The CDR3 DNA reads TGTGCCAGCAGCCGTAGCTTGAGCTCCTACAATGAGCAGTTCTTC. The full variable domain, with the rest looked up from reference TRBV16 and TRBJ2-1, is GEEVAQTPKHLVRGEGQKAKLYCAPIKGHSYVFWYQQVLKNEFKFLISFQNENVFDETGMPKERFSAKCLPNSPCSLEIQATKLEDSAVYFCASSRSLSSYNEQFFGPGTRLTVL.

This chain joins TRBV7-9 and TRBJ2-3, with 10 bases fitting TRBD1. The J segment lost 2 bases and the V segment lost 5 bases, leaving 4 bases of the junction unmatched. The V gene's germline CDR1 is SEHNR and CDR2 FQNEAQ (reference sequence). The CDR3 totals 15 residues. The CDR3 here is CASSPGQGYTDTQYF. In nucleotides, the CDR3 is TGTGCCAGCAGCCCGGGACAGGGGTACACAGATACGCAGTATTTT.

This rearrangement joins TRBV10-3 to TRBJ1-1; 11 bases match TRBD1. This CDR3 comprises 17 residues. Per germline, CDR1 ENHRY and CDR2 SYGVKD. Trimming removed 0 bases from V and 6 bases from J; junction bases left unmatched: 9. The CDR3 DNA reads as TGTGCCATCAGTGAGTCGATGGGGACAGGGGGATGGGCTGAAGCTTTCTTT. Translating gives CAISESMGTGGWAEAFF.

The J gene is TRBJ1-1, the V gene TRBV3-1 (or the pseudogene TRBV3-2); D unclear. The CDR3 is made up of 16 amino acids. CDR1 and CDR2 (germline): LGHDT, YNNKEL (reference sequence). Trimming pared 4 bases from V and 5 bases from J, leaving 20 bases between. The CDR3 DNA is TGTGCCAGCAGCCCCGAGAAGCGTCGGGGAGGTACTGAAGCTTTCTTT. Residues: CASSPEKRRGGTEAFF.